These T cell receptor beta chains were read from a single sample in a study of radiation and T cells in renal cell carcinoma. The table came from immunoSEQ multiplex PCR; TCRdb's copy has only in-frame clones and leaves some out. The data hold about 21,000 clones, with 80% observed a single time. Here the sequenced sample was blood, taken from a patient whose treatment included radiotherapy and nephrectomy. The receptor source for this set is a man aged 55 to 70 with renal cell carcinoma. Each CDR3 is given without its conserved first and last residue.

CDR3 protein: ASTAPGLATYEQY; V gene: TRBV6-5; J gene: TRBJ2-7
CDR3 protein: ASSLVGTRETQY; V gene: TRBV5-4; J gene: TRBJ2-5
CDR3 protein: ASSFNGQGGSETQY; V gene: TRBV7-8; J gene: TRBJ2-5
CDR3 protein: ASSLGGGSISEAF; V gene: TRBV5-1; J gene: TRBJ1-1
CDR3 protein: AARREGVYGYT; V gene: TRBV6-5; J gene: TRBJ1-2
CDR3 protein: ASSLTVQSRANVLT; V gene: TRBV27; J gene: TRBJ2-6
CDR3 protein: ASSMNGYT; V gene: TRBV19; J gene: TRBJ1-2
CDR3 protein: ASSYEGDGYT; V gene: TRBV6-5; J gene: TRBJ1-2
CDR3 protein: ASSPVAGGTEAF; V gene: TRBV5-1; J gene: TRBJ1-1
CDR3 protein: ASSLAILGFAGELF; V gene: TRBV7-6; J gene: TRBJ2-2
CDR3 protein: ASSYSDREQF; V gene: TRBV6-5; J gene: TRBJ2-1
CDR3 protein: SVSGPGANVLT; V gene: TRBV29-1; J gene: TRBJ2-6
CDR3 protein: ASSLYSGVNTGELF; V gene: TRBV7-6; J gene: TRBJ2-2